The 21 T cell receptor beta chains below come from one sample, sequenced in a study of low-dose radiotherapy and immunotherapy resistance in tumors. Alpha and beta chains were covered, as first-strand cDNA relied on TRAV- and TRBV-specific primers. TCRs underwent approximately 20 PCR cycles of amplification with a constant-region primer and V-primer adapter. TCRdb processed the reads anew with MiXCR; each CDR3 protein has one entry. The data contain approximately 11,000 distinct CDR3 sequences, 65% of them singletons. The receptors stem from a human donor with advanced metastatic prostate, ovarian, gallbladder or colorectal cancer (not recorded which). This table probably holds off-target reads from a library built for another chain.

CDR3 bases: TGTGCTAGTGGTTTGGAAGACAGGGCAAACACCATATATTTT. This sequence encodes CASGLEDRANTIYF. The chain links TRBV12-5 to TRBJ1-3; 7 bases align to TRBD1. Losses at the gene ends were 1 base for V and 6 bases for J; bases not matched to a gene: 3. CDR1 and CDR2 (germline): LGHNT, FRNRAP. CDR3 size: 14 residues.

This clonotype was detected a few times. The V call is TRBV5-1, the J call TRBJ2-7; 9 bases fit TRBD1. The CDR3 spans 15 residues. The germline gives CDR1 SGHRS, CDR2 YFSETQ. V gave up 4 bases and J gave up 6 bases; unmatched junction bases: 11. The CDR3 sequence is CASSPGQGRKGEQYF. CDR3 coding DNA: TGCGCCAGCAGCCCGGGACAGGGTCGAAAGGGCGAGCAGTACTTC.

The chain joins TRBV13 to TRBJ2-7, with D possibly matching TRBD1 (5 bases). Trimming shortened V by 1 base and J by 2 bases, and 9 bases separated the two germline ends. The CDR3 loop spans 14 amino acids. The germline CDR1 and CDR2 sequences are PRHDT and FYEKMQ (reference sequence). The CDR3 coding sequence is TGTGCCAGCAGCTTAGACGGCAGGGCCTACGAGCAGTACTTC. It translates to CASSLDGRAYEQYF.

This chain's CDR3 is CASSYAQSQTQYF. The CDR3 DNA reads as TGTGCCAGCAGTTATGCACAAAGTCAAACGCAGTATTTT. The chain links TRBV6-5 to TRBJ2-3, with no clear D. V lost 3 bases and J 9 bases, leaving 13 bases between the germline ends. Germline lookup yields CDR1 MNHEY and CDR2 SVGAGI. The CDR3 totals 13 residues.

In its sample, this clonotype was seen a few times. The V call is TRBV2, the J call TRBJ2-7, with 14 bases aligning to TRBD2. V dropped 6 bases and J dropped 6; count of bases not matched to a gene: 1. The CDR3 is 13 amino acids. Germline V CDR1 and CDR2: SNHLY, FYNNEI. CDR3: CASRGLAGVEQYF. In DNA form, the CDR3 reads TGTGCCAGCAGGGGACTAGCGGGAGTCGAGCAGTACTTC.

This chain joins TRBV5-1 and TRBJ2-3; D tentatively fits TRBD1 or TRBD2 (5 bases each). Germline lookup yields CDR1 SGHRS and CDR2 YFSETQ. V lost 4 bases and J lost 0, with 12 bases in between. The CDR3 loop spans 15 amino acids. The CDR3 reads CASSPRDRSTDTQYF. The CDR3 DNA follows: TGCGCCAGCAGCCCCCGGGACCGTAGCACAGATACGCAGTATTTT.

The CDR3 protein is CASRASSTDTQYF. CDR3 in DNA: TGTGCCAGCAGGGCCTCTAGCACAGATACGCAGTATTTT. The gene calls are TRBV12-3 or TRBV12-4 and TRBJ2-3; D is unclear. The germline V and J ends were trimmed by 6 bases and 0 bases, with 7 bases remaining between them. This CDR3 comprises 13 residues.

This clonotype was counted once. The rearrangement uses TRBV19 and TRBJ2-1, with TRBD2 matching 8 bases. V was pared by 5 bases and J by 5 bases, with 5 bases of the junction left unmatched. The germline V gene encodes CDR1 LNHDA and CDR2 SQIVND (reference sequence). The length of the CDR3 is 14 residues. Here the CDR3 DNA reads TGTGCCAGTAGTTATAGCGGGATCGACAATGAGCAGTTCTTC. Protein product: CASSYSGIDNEQFF.

This clonotype appeared a few times. This chain connects TRBV9 to TRBJ1-3; 9 nucleotides agree with TRBD1. Germline CDR1 reads SGDLS; CDR2 reads YYNGEE. V lost 3 bases, J lost 0 bases, and 1 base stayed unmatched. The CDR3 consists of 15 residues. CDR3 protein: CASSEQGASGNTIYF. The CDR3 region has the DNA TGTGCCAGCAGCGAACAGGGGGCCTCTGGAAACACCATATATTTT.

The chain uses TRBV11-2 and TRBJ1-2, with D possibly matching TRBD1 (5 bases). Looked up from germline, CDR1 is SGHAT and CDR2 is FQNNGV. The CDR3 is 17 amino acids. V lost 1 base and J lost 6, with 21 bases in between. The CDR3 nucleotides are TGTGCCAGCAGCTTAGGCTCTTTTGGGGGGATCCCCAATGGCTACACCTTC. Its translation: CASSLGSFGGIPNGYTF.

The table lists this clonotype with a few counts. CDR3 sequence (DNA): TGCGCCAGCAGGAGGGGACAGGCGAACACTGAAGCTTTCTTT. It yields the protein CASRRGQANTEAFF. The chain links TRBV5-1 to TRBJ1-1; TRBD1 agrees at 8 bases. The CDR3 length is 14 residues. Germline lookup yields CDR1 SGHRS and CDR2 YFSETQ. V was pared by 5 bases and J by 1 base, with 4 bases of the junction left unmatched.

There are a few counts of this clonotype. The chain joins TRBV5-1 to TRBJ1-2, with D possibly matching TRBD1 (5 bases). The germline V gene has CDR1 SGHRS and CDR2 YFSETQ. V was trimmed by 3 bases and J by 2 bases, leaving 11 bases between them. The CDR3 sequence is 14 residues long. For the CDR3, the DNA is TGCGCCAGCAGCTCGAAGCAGGGAAACTATGGCTACACCTTC. It is translated as CASSSKQGNYGYTF.

The count of this clonotype is one. The rearrangement links TRBV6-2 or TRBV6-3 to TRBJ2-2; D perhaps matches TRBD1 (7 bases). The V end lost 6 bases, the J end lost 1 base, and 15 bases lay between the germline ends. CDR3 size: 16 residues. The germline CDR1 and CDR2 sequences are MNHEY and SVGEGT. The CDR3 DNA reads as TGTGCCAGCAGGGGGGGACAGCCCTTGAACACCGGGGAGCTGTTTTTT. Encoded protein: CASRGGQPLNTGELFF.

The V gene is TRBV11-2, the J gene TRBJ2-7, with TRBD2 identical over 8 bases. CDR3 length: 17 amino acids. Germline V CDR1 and CDR2: SGHAT, FQNNGV. Germline trimming cut 5 bases from V and 3 bases from J; bases unmatched to any gene: 15. Here the CDR3 reads CASSPRGIAGGLYEQYF. The CDR3 DNA reads as TGTGCCAGCAGCCCGCGGGGGATCGCGGGAGGCCTCTACGAGCAGTACTTC.

The chain carries TRBV6-2 or TRBV6-3 and TRBJ1-1, with a tentative D call TRBD1 (5 bases). The CDR3 consists of 14 residues. The V gene lost 8 bases and the J gene lost 0 bases, with 13 bases spanning the gap. The germline V gene encodes CDR1 MNHEY and CDR2 SVGEGT. This chain's CDR3 is CASVMGGVNTEAFF. DNA for the CDR3: TGTGCCAGCGTCATGGGGGGGGTGAACACTGAAGCTTTCTTT.

This sequence joins TRBV5-1 and TRBJ2-1, with D perhaps TRBD2 (5 bases). The CDR3 runs 16 residues. V lost 5 bases to trimming and J lost 3 bases, with 18 bases between them. Germline V gene sequence: CDR1 SGHRS, CDR2 YFSETQ. CDR3: CASRLSRSGYYNEQFF. DNA for the CDR3: TGCGCCAGCAGGCTTAGCCGGAGCGGCTACTACAATGAGCAGTTCTTC.

The rearrangement uses TRBV9 and TRBJ2-1; 7 bases line up with TRBD2. The CDR3 has 16 residues. The V segment lost 0 bases and the J segment 4 bases; nucleotides outside the gene matches: 7. Germline loops: CDR1 SGDLS, CDR2 YYNGEE. CDR3 sequence reads: CASSVAAGAGYNEQFF. The CDR3 DNA sequence: TGTGCCAGCAGCGTAGCGGCGGGAGCGGGGTACAATGAGCAGTTCTTC. The complete variable domain, with remaining parts taken from reference TRBV9 and TRBJ2-1, reads DSGVTQTPKHLITATGQRVTLRCSPRSGDLSVYWYQQSLDQGLQFLIQYYNGEERAKGNILERFSAQQFPDLHSELNLSSLELGDSALYFCASSVAAGAGYNEQFFGPGTRLTVL.

The chain links TRBV7-2 to TRBJ1-4, with D unclear. The CDR3 has 16 amino acids. From germline, CDR1 is SGHTA and CDR2 FQGNSA. V lost 5 bases and J 3 bases, leaving 16 bases between the germline ends. In DNA form, the CDR3 reads TGTGCCAGCAGCCTACCAACGGGGTTCGCTAATGAAAAACTGTTTTTT. This gives the protein CASSLPTGFANEKLFF.

The chain has TRBV4-2 and TRBJ1-3; possible D gene TRBD1, 5 bases. This CDR3 spans 14 amino acids. Germline V lookup: CDR1 LGHNA, CDR2 YNFKEQ. The ends were cut back, 4 bases at V and 4 bases at J, with 11 bases in the middle. Here the CDR3 DNA reads TGTGCCAGCAGCCTCGGGACGATGGGAAACACCATATATTTT. Translation gives CASSLGTMGNTIYF.

A few counts support this clonotype. The V call is TRBV5-6, the J call TRBJ2-2; D is unclear. This CDR3 has 13 residues. Trimming took 2 bases from V and 11 from J, leaving 13 bases between them. Germline CDR1 is SGHDT and CDR2 is YYEEEE. The CDR3 here is CASSFIGVEELFF. For the CDR3, the DNA is TGTGCCAGCAGCTTTATAGGCGTGGAAGAGCTGTTTTTT. Looking up the rest from reference TRBV5-6 and TRBJ2-2 gives the full variable domain: DAGVTQSPTHLIKTRGQQVTLRCSPKSGHDTVSWYQQALGQGPQFIFQYYEEEERQRGNFPDRFSGHQFPNYSSELNVNALLLGDSALYLCASSFIGVEELFFGEGSRLTVL.

This clonotype was found a few times. The genes are TRBV10-3 and TRBJ1-1; the match to TRBD1 covers 8 bases. Germline V CDR1 and CDR2: ENHRY, SYGVKD. The length of the CDR3 is 15 residues. Trimming at V came to 6 bases and at J to 5 bases, leaving 11 bases not matched to a gene. The CDR3 nucleotides read TGTGCCATCAGGGCCGGACAGGGTATGGGAACTGAAGCTTTCTTT. Translating gives CAIRAGQGMGTEAFF.